This TCR beta chain was recovered during a study of T cell responses to AZD1222 COVID-19 vaccine (dated by TCRdb to 2020 to 2022). Broadly, across the study: AZD1222 recipients whose second dose came at about 4 weeks and those whose second dose came at about 12 weeks were combined into one group, since spike-specific TCR depth and breadth did not differ between the two schedules. A total of approximately 230 trial participants underwent TCR sequencing, of whom nearly 210 received two doses of AZD1222 and roughly 25 received two doses of the MenACWY control vaccine. Trial participants were enrolled by age into subgroups of 18-55, 56-69 and 70-plus years, and 148, 28 and 57 TCR-sequenced participants, respectively, were included in these subgroups. Summary of the overall study and its limitations: Only five or six AZD1222 recipients were SARS-CoV-2 seropositive at baseline, limiting conclusions about previously exposed vaccinees. Because no day 14 peak-response samples were available, the repertoires could be characterized only after the peak T cell response. The 56-69-year group was small, and its depth increase did not reach significance, likely because of low power. A significant rise in spike-specific TCR breadth and depth was observed after two AZD1222 doses relative to day 0 and relative to MenACWY recipients. Most participants were white British and females outnumbered males, and the authors suggested that clonal diversity may have been underestimated. Vaccine-associated CD4 TCRs spanned the whole spike protein, with dominant responses in regions 160-218 and 743-854. Epitopes outside the regions mutated in the B.1.351 and B.1.1.7 variants were reportedly recognized by nearly half of the unique spike-specific TCRs.

The time point tag for this specimen amounts to: baseline before first vaccination. The vaccinee samples were drawn from two UK trials, COV001 and COV002, one of which was a single-blind randomized controlled phase 2/3 trial testing AZD1222 (ChAdOx1 nCoV-19) in healthy adults. For TCRbeta chain sequencing, PBMC samples from trial participants were taken at day 0 and at day 28 after the second dose. The CDR3 regions of human TCRbeta chains were analyzed by immunosequencing. Per the original workflow: TCRs in the repertoires were compared against a reference library of SARS-CoV-2-specific TCRs that had been generated with the MIRA antigen-specificity platform. Breadth meant the fraction of unique TCRs that were SARS-CoV-2-associated, whereas depth meant the fraction of total T cells that were SARS-CoV-2-associated. Each spike-specific TCR was assigned to its reactive spike region and to a CD4 or CD8 class using the MIRA data. Log10-transformed breadth and depth values were compared by one-way ANOVA with Sidak's multiple comparisons tests. The table comes from immuneACCESS by way of TCRdb, which keeps in-frame sequences with V and J called. Part of the clones is missing from these tables; in studies checked, under half for an unresolved V gene and the rest for unknown reasons. For V, J and clone size, that table is used; D and trimming come from the DNA. The sample records about 110,000 clones, 87% of which are singletons. Around 4.5% of the sample is taken by the ten largest.

To note about this clone: The antigen this receptor binds is unknown. Per-base quality was not reported, and no clone a single base away is much larger than it.

A distance of 4 bases separates the germline ends of V and J, which lose 0 bases and 2 bases respectively. Its CDR3 holds 13 amino acids, cysteine through phenylalanine. CDR3 DNA is the only sequence kept; it has 39 bases, read in frame from the first base. The TCR originated in an adult in good health. The sample was peripheral blood, taken on day 0 of AZD1222 vaccination. The receptor chain draws on TRBV12-3 or TRBV12-4 and TRBJ1-1; the D gene remains uncertain. The encoded CDR3 is CASSLAVNTEAFF. In nucleotide form, the sequence is TGTGCCAGCAGTTTAGCTGTAAACACTGAAGCTTTCTTT.